This T cell receptor (beta chain) was obtained from a study of cytomegalovirus exposure and HLA in healthy donors. Study-wide context: An analysis done earlier identified roughly 120 million unique TCR beta sequences from about 180 million T cells. General observations from the study: Researchers reported from a later analysis that most CMV-associated TCR beta chains appeared HLA-restricted.

The donors comprised healthy bone marrow donors. Germline V gives CDR1 MNHNS, CDR2 SASEGT. The V segment lost 7 bases and the J segment 2 bases; nucleotides outside the gene matches: 5. This CDR3 contains 13 residues. The PCR made use of 60 Vbeta and 13 Jbeta primers. Assay used: immunoSEQ multiplex PCR; TCRdb lists only in-frame clones, some missing. Counted here are about 140,000 clones, 82% occurring once; the ten biggest clones make up 1.5% to 2.5%. As to this clone: Its matching antigen is unknown.

Sequencing was done on a sample of PBMCs. V is TRBV6-1 and J is TRBJ2-7, with 7 bases lining up with TRBD1. The sequence was obtained from a woman between 35 and 50 years old in good health and CMV-seronegative. CDR3 residues: CASIPGQTYEQYF. The CDR3 coding sequence is TGTGCCAGCATCCCGGGACAGACCTACGAGCAGTACTTC.